This note documents a single TCR beta chain sequence. What it binds is unknown. The sample comes from a study of a mutant IDH1 vaccine in newly diagnosed glioma. About the research overall: The treated population exhibited a male proportion of about 62%, a female proportion of 37.5%, and a mean age of about 39 years.

TCRdb keeps only in-frame clones here, not all; method: immunoSEQ multiplex PCR. The data show approximately 43,000 clones, around 87% seen once. With 4 bases removed from V and 7 bases from J, the gap between germline ends came to 11 bases. The CDR3 consists of 13 residues. Germline assignment: CDR1 LNHDA and CDR2 SQIVND (reference sequence). Time point defined: week 35, safety follow-up. It was 300 ug of mutant IDH1 20-mer peptide that made up each vaccine dose, given with topical imiquimod. This chain uses TRBV19 with TRBJ2-4, with D uncertain. Sample: PBMCs, taken from a glioma patient whose treatment included an IDH1 peptide vaccine. The origin of this receptor is a man aged 35-49 years with glioma. This CDR3 is CASSTDLRNIQYF. The CDR3 bases are TGTGCCAGTAGTACCGATTTGCGGAACATTCAGTACTTC.